Listed below are T cell receptor beta chains from one sample, sequenced in a study of blood T cell repertoires in COVID-19. This table comes from immunoSEQ multiplex PCR, and its TCRdb copy is limited to in-frame clones, with some not included. The table records 200,000 to 250,000 clones, roughly 80% of them present only once. The sequencing input was peripheral blood. These TCRs come from a woman in her seventies with acute or convalescent COVID-19. Each CDR3 is given with its conserved first and last residue. A D gene is named only where the DNA matches it firmly. Some rows have no size entry. The others give once, few or many, or a class for an expanded clone.

TGCGCCAGCAGCATGACTAGCGGGGGTTTCGAGCAGTTCTTC CASSMTSGGFEQFF TRBJ2-1 . TRBD2 TRBV5-1
TGTGCCACCAGCAGAGGACAGGGGGTAGATACGCAGTATTTT CATSRGQGVDTQYF TRBJ2-3 . TRBD1 TRBV15
TGTGCCAGCAGCCCTAGCGGGAGGGCCTCAGAGACCCAGTACTTC CASSPSGRASETQYF TRBJ2-5 . TRBD2 TRBV6-2/TRBV6-3
TGTGCCAGCAGCTTCGCCGGGGATGAGCAGTTCTTC CASSFAGDEQFF TRBJ2-1 . . TRBV11-2
TGTGCCAGCAGCCAAGGGTCCCAGGGGAATCAGCCCCAGCATTTT CASSQGSQGNQPQHF TRBJ1-5 . . TRBV3-1/TRBV3-2
TGCGCCAGCAGAACAGCTCGACAGGATGAAAAACTGTTTTTT CASRTARQDEKLFF TRBJ1-4 . . TRBV5-1
TGCGCTAGCACAGGAGGTACCCCCACAGATACGCAGTATTTT CASTGGTPTDTQYF TRBJ2-3 . . TRBV5-1
TGCGCCAGCAGCTTGGACAGGAACACTGAAGCTTTCTTT CASSLDRNTEAFF TRBJ1-1 . . TRBV5-1
TGTGCCAGCAGTGAAGCAGGGGGTAGCAATCAGCCCCAGCATTTT CASSEAGGSNQPQHF TRBJ1-5 . . TRBV6-1
TGTGCCAGCAGCCGGGACAGGGGTGGAGATACGCAGTATTTT CASSRDRGGDTQYF TRBJ2-3 . TRBD1 TRBV6-5
TGTGCCAGCAGCTTGGGCGGAAAGAACACTGAAGCTTTCTTT CASSLGGKNTEAFF TRBJ1-1 many . TRBV5-6
TGTGCCAGCAGCTCGGGACAAAGCTACGAGCAGTACTTC CASSSGQSYEQYF TRBJ2-7 . . TRBV11-3
TGCAGCGTTATGACAGAGTCCTTTGCCGGGGAGCTGTTTTTT CSVMTESFAGELFF TRBJ2-2 . . TRBV29-1
TGTGCCAGCAGAAACAGGGTGGGGAACACTGAAGCTTTCTTT CASRNRVGNTEAFF TRBJ1-1 . . TRBV28
TGTGCCAGCAGTTTTCAGGGTTTGAGCTCCTACAATGAGCAGTTCTTC CASSFQGLSSYNEQFF TRBJ2-1 . . TRBV27
TGTGCCAGCAGCTTAGACTCGAATTCGCGGCAGTACTTC CASSLDSNSRQYF TRBJ2-7 . . TRBV11-3
TGTGCCAGTAGTTCTCCGACAGGGTACCAGCCCCAGCATTTT CASSSPTGYQPQHF TRBJ1-5 . TRBD1 TRBV19
TGTGCCAGCAGCTCCCTGGGGCTCCTGCTCTCTGGAAACACCATATATTTT CASSSLGLLLSGNTIYF TRBJ1-3 . . TRBV7-9